This T cell receptor (beta chain) was documented in a study of T cell changes during pregnancy in multiple sclerosis. Produced via immunoSEQ multiplex PCR; TCRdb's table is partial and in-frame only. Seen here are 70,000 to 80,000 clones, over 85% observed once, and the top ten hold more than 0.9%. The length of the CDR3 is 12 residues. Trimming removed 5 bases at V and 7 bases at J, with 9 bases between. Germline loops: CDR1 MNHNS, CDR2 SASEGT. V gene TRBV6-1 combines with J gene TRBJ2-1; D is possibly TRBD2 (6 bases). The receptor was isolated from a female donor with multiple sclerosis, enrolled in a pregnancy study. This material consisted of peripheral blood, taken in the first trimester of pregnancy. The CDR3 sequence is CASSRGRNEQFF. CDR3 in DNA: TGTGCCAGCAGTCGGGGGAGGAATGAGCAGTTCTTC.